This TCR beta chain was sequenced during a study of T cells expressing NK-cell markers. As for the study in general: According to the study, TCR beta repertoires originated from sorted CD3+CD56+NKG2C+, CD3+CD56+NKG2C- and CD3+CD56-NKG2C+ T cells.

This CDR3 contains 17 residues. Germline V gene lookup returns CDR1 SGHRS and CDR2 YFSETQ. TCRdb re-called the 5' RACE reads; one entry per CDR3 protein, DNA not given. This sample's table has around 260,000 distinct CDR3 sequences. Note on this clonotype: Its antigen is as yet unknown.

Overall study results and limits: Over 5 donors showed dominant NKG2C+ clonotypes comprising about 1.0-7.0% of their CD8+ T cells.

Sequenced material: blood T cells: a sorted CD56 or NKG2C T cell subset, CD4+ or CD8+ T cells, or bulk PBMC T cells (not recorded which). The V gene is TRBV5-1, the J gene TRBJ2-6; TCRdb's assignment of TRBD2 cannot be checked, as there is no DNA. The TCR was taken from a woman between 18 and 70 years old in good health. This CDR3 is CASSPGTPNPGANVLTF. The complete variable domain, with remaining parts taken from reference TRBV5-1 and TRBJ2-6, reads KAGVTQTPRYLIKTRGQQVTLSCSPISGHRSVSWYQQTPGQGLQFLFEYFSETQRNKGNFPGRFSGRQFSNSRSEMNVSTLELGDSALYLCASSPGTPNPGANVLTFGAGSRLTVL.